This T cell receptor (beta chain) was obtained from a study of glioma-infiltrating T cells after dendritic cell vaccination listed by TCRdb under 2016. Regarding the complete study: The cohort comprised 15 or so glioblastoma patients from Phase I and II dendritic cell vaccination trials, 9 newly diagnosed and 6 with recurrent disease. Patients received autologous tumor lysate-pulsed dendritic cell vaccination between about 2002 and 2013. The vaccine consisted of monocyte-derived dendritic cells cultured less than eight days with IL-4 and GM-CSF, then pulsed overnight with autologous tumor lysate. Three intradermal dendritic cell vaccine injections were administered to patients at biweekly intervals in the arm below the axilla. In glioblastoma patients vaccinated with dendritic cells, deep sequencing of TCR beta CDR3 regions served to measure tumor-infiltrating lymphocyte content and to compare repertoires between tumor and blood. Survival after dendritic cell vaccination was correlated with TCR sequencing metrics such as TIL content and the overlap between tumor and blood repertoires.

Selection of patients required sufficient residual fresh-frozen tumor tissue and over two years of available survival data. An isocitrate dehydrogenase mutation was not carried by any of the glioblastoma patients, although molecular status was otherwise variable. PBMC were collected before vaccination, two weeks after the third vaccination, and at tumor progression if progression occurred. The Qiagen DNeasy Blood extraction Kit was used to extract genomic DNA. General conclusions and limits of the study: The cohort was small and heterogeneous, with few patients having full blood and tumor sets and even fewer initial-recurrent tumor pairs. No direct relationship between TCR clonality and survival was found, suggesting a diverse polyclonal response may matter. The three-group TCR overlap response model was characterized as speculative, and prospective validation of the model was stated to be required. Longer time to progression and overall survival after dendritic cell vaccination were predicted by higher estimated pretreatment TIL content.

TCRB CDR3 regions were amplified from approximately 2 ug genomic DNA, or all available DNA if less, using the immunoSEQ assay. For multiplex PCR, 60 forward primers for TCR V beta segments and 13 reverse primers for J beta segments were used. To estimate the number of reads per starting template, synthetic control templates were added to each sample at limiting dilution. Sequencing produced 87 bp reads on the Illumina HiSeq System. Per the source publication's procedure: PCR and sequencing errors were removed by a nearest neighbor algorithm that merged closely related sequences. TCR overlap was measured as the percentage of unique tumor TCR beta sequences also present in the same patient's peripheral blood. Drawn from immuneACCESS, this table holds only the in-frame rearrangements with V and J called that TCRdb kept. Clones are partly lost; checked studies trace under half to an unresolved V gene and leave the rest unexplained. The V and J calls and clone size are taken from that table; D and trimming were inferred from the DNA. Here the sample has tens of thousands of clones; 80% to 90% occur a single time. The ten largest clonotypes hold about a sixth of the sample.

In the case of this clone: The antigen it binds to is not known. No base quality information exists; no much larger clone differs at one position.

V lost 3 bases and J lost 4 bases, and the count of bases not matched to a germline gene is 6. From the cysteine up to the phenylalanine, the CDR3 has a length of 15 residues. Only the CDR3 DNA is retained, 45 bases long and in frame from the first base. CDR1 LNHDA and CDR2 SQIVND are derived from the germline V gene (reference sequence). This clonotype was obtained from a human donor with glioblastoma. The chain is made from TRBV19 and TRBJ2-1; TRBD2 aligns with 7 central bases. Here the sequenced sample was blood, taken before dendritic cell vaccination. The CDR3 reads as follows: CASSMGGVGYNEQFF. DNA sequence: TGTGCCAGTAGTATGGGGGGGGTTGGGTACAATGAGCAGTTCTTC. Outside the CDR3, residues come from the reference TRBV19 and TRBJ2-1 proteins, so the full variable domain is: DGGITQSPKYLFRKEGQNVTLSCEQNLNHDAMYWYRQDPGQGLRLIYYSQIVNDFQKGDIAEGYSVSREKKESFPLTVTSAQKNPTAFYLCASSMGGVGYNEQFFGPGTRLTVL.